These 7 T cell receptor beta chains were sequenced from one sample in a study of T cells in localized non-small cell lung cancer. Profiling relied on immunoSEQ multiplex PCR, and the TCRdb table lists in-frame clones only, not all of them. Of about 57,000 clones listed, roughly 90% are singletons. The specimen was peripheral blood, collected before any cancer treatment. The receptors stem from a man aged 35 to 69 with stage I lung adenocarcinoma.

The CDR3 nucleotides are TGTGCCAGCAGCTTAGTACTAGCGGGAGGGACAGATACGCAGTATTTT. This sequence encodes CASSLVLAGGTDTQYF. The chain has TRBV7-2 and TRBJ2-3; 13 bases map to TRBD2. Per germline, CDR1 SGHTA and CDR2 FQGNSA. CDR3 size: 16 residues. The junction had 1 base not matched to a gene; V was cut back by 1 base and J by 3 bases.

J is TRBJ2-1 and V is TRBV2, with TRBD2 identical over 9 bases. The V and J ends lost 7 bases and 4 bases, in that order; junction bases with no gene match: 8. There are 15 residues in the CDR3. Looked up from germline, CDR1 is SNHLY and CDR2 is FYNNEI. The CDR3 bases are TGTGCCAGCATGGAGACTAGCGGACCGTACAATGAGCAGTTCTTC. Translation gives CASMETSGPYNEQFF.

The chain combines TRBV10-3 with TRBJ2-7, with D possibly being TRBD2 (6 bases). The CDR3 totals 15 residues. Trimming pared 3 bases from V and 2 bases from J, leaving 14 bases between. Germline V lookup: CDR1 ENHRY, CDR2 SYGVKD. The CDR3 spells CAISEGSGEAYEQYF. The CDR3 DNA reads as TGTGCCATCAGTGAAGGGTCGGGGGAGGCCTACGAGCAGTACTTC.

This chain uses TRBV5-8 with TRBJ2-1; D is undetermined. V was shortened by 2 bases and J by 2 bases, with 11 bases between the two germline ends. The CDR3 has 15 amino acids. Germline lookup yields CDR1 SGHTS and CDR2 YDEGEE. The CDR3 sequence is CASSLGLGTYNEQFF. The CDR3, as DNA: TGTGCCAGCAGCTTAGGATTAGGCACCTACAATGAGCAGTTCTTC. The full variable domain, its missing parts supplied by reference TRBV5-8 and TRBJ2-1, is EAGVTQSPTHLIKTRGQQATLRCSPISGHTSVYWYQQALGLGLQFLLWYDEGEERNRGNFPPRFSGRQFPNYSSELNVNALELEDSALYLCASSLGLGTYNEQFFGPGTRLTVL.

The genes are TRBV5-1 and TRBJ2-1, with 9 nucleotides matching TRBD2. In germline, CDR1 is SGHRS, CDR2 YFSETQ. This CDR3 has 14 amino acids. V lost 4 bases to trimming and J lost 7 bases; unmatched junction nucleotides: 6. The CDR3 region has the DNA TGCGCCAGCAGCCCAGGGACTAGCCGGAATGAGCAGTTCTTC. It translates to CASSPGTSRNEQFF.

This rearrangement joins TRBV15 to TRBJ1-5; D is unresolved. V shed 1 base and J shed 4 bases, with 14 bases lying between them. CDR1 and CDR2 (germline): LNHNV, YYDKDF (reference sequence). The CDR3 is 16 residues long. CDR3 protein: CATSRASDLANQPQHF. The DNA of the CDR3 is TGTGCCACCAGCAGAGCCTCAGACCTCGCTAATCAGCCCCAGCATTTT.

V usage is TRBV27 and J usage is TRBJ2-5; D may be TRBD2 (5 bases). Germline V gene lookup returns CDR1 MNHEY and CDR2 SMNVEV (reference sequence). Trimming removed 5 bases from V and 2 bases from J, with 9 bases in between. The CDR3 is 13 residues long. CDR3 region: CASSPGIQETQYF. CDR3 DNA sequence: TGTGCCAGCAGTCCCGGGATTCAAGAGACCCAGTACTTC.